The rows below give T cell receptor beta chains drawn from one sample of a study of cytomegalovirus exposure and HLA in healthy donors. Data came from immunoSEQ multiplex PCR; TCRdb stores just in-frame clones and leaves some out. This sample has 100,000 to 150,000 clones; about 80% occur once, and the top ten carry 2.7%. Material for sequencing was PBMCs. These receptors were collected from a boy between 2 and 10 years old in good health and CMV-seronegative. Each CDR3 is given with its conserved first and last residue. Fields, in order: D gene, V gene, J gene, clone size, CDR3 DNA, CDR3 protein. A D gene is named only where the DNA matches it firmly. Clone sizes are given selectively: once, few, many, or a class where the clone is expanded.

>TRBD2|TRBV30|TRBJ2-7|-
TGTGCCGTTGGATGGGGGGGATTTTACGAGCAGTACTTC
CAVGWGGFYEQYF
>-|TRBV19|TRBJ1-4|once
TGTGCCAGTATTGAGGGGGCTAATGAAAAACTGTTTTTT
CASIEGANEKLFF
>-|TRBV5-5|TRBJ1-1|-
TGTGCCAGCATCCCACAAAGCGGGGGATTTGAAGCTTTCTTT
CASIPQSGGFEAFF
>-|TRBV27|TRBJ2-4|once
TGTGCCAGCAGATCTCCGACAGGAGCAAACATTCAGTACTTC
CASRSPTGANIQYF
>TRBD2|TRBV6-5|TRBJ2-3|-
TGTGCCAGCACTGGACTAGCGGGGGGGGATACGCAGTATTTT
CASTGLAGGDTQYF
>TRBD2|TRBV5-1|TRBJ2-7|-
TGCGCCAGCAGCTTGTGGCCAGCGGGGGGCTCAGGTTCTTACGAGCAGTACTTC
CASSLWPAGGSGSYEQYF
>TRBD2|TRBV10-3|TRBJ2-7|-
TGTGCCATCAGTGAGATGCGGGGGGTCAATTCCTACGAGCAGTACTTC
CAISEMRGVNSYEQYF
>-|TRBV9|TRBJ1-4|-
TGTGCCAGCAGCCCTCATTACGGTGGGCCGACAGGCATCCGTGCTACTAATGAAAAACTGTTTTTT
CASSPHYGGPTGIRATNEKLFF
>TRBD2|TRBV9|TRBJ2-1|-
TGTGCCAGCAGCCCTGGGACTAGCGGGGGGGTCGGGGAGCAGTTCTTC
CASSPGTSGGVGEQFF
>TRBD1|TRBV6-4|TRBJ2-2|-
TGTGCCAGCAGTTCGACAGGGGACACCGGGGAGCTGTTTTTT
CASSSTGDTGELFF
>-|TRBV6-5|TRBJ1-1|few
TGTGCCAGCAGTCGCGGGGGGGTCCACACTGAAGCTTTCTTT
CASSRGGVHTEAFF
>-|TRBV6-1|TRBJ1-6|once
TGTGCCAGCAGTAATTCGGGCAGGGCCAATTCACCCCTCCACTTT
CASSNSGRANSPLHF
>TRBD1|TRBV7-8|TRBJ1-4|-
TGTGCCAGCAGCCGCCCTACAGGGGGGCAAAACGAAAAACTGTTTTTT
CASSRPTGGQNEKLFF
>-|TRBV2|TRBJ2-3|-
TGTGCCAGCAATTTCCGGGACTCCAACACAGATACGCAGTATTTT
CASNFRDSNTDTQYF
>-|TRBV11-2|TRBJ2-3|-
TGTGCCAGCAGCTTCGGGTCCACTACCGGGGGAGATACGCAGTATTTT
CASSFGSTTGGDTQYF
>TRBD2|TRBV5-1|TRBJ2-1|-
TGCGCCAGCAGCTTGGAGCGGGGGAGCTCCTACAATGAGCAGTTCTTC
CASSLERGSSYNEQFF
>-|TRBV13|TRBJ2-1|-
TGTGCCAGCAGCTTATATGAGAGCAATGAGCAGTTCTTC
CASSLYESNEQFF
>-|TRBV7-9|TRBJ1-2|-
TGTGCCAGCAGCTTAGCCGGTCGCTCTGGCTATGGCTACACCTTC
CASSLAGRSGYGYTF
>TRBD2|TRBV7-3|TRBJ2-1|-
TGTGCCAGCAGCTCACTCCCGGGACTAGCGAGGGTAGGCTCCTACAATGAGCAGTTCTTC
CASSSLPGLARVGSYNEQFF
>-|TRBV11-2|TRBJ2-7|-
TGTGCCAGCAGCTTGAGCGGCGAGCAGTACTTC
CASSLSGEQYF
>-|TRBV2|TRBJ2-5|-
TGTGCCAGCACGGGATTACAAGAGACCCAGTACTTC
CASTGLQETQYF
>-|TRBV7-2|TRBJ2-7|-
TGTGCCAGCAGCTTAGGCGGGGACTACGAGCAGTACTTC
CASSLGGDYEQYF
>TRBD2|TRBV5-4|TRBJ2-3|-
TGTGCCAGCAGCTTTCGAGCTAGCGGGAGGGCCTCGGATACGCAGTATTTT
CASSFRASGRASDTQYF
>TRBD1|TRBV12-5|TRBJ1-1|few
TGTGCTAGTGGTCCCGGGACAGGGGGCGTCGGGGAGAAAACTGAAGCTTTCTTT
CASGPGTGGVGEKTEAFF
>-|TRBV29-1|TRBJ2-7|-
TGCAGCGTTGTAGGAGAGGCCCACGAGCAGTACTTC
CSVVGEAHEQYF
>-|TRBV11-3|TRBJ2-7|-
TGTGCCAGCAGCGCAGGGGTCTTTGGCGAGCAGTACTTC
CASSAGVFGEQYF
>TRBD1|TRBV7-2|TRBJ2-2|-
TGTGCCAGCAGCTTGGACAGGGGTACCGGGGAGCTGTTTTTT
CASSLDRGTGELFF
>-|TRBV19|TRBJ1-1|-
TGTGCCAGTAGTATGTTTGGACAGAACACTGAAGCTTTCTTT
CASSMFGQNTEAFF
>-|TRBV15|TRBJ1-4|-
TGTGCCACCAGCTCACGGGGTACGGTCGTGGAGTACGAAAAACTGTTTTTT
CATSSRGTVVEYEKLFF
>-|TRBV6-4|TRBJ2-7|-
TGTGCCAGCAGCCCACAGGCAGGGGCGGGTAACTACGAGCAGTACTTC
CASSPQAGAGNYEQYF
>-|TRBV9|TRBJ1-6|-
TGTGCCAGCAGCGTAGGAGGAGGGCCCCAGAATTCACCCCTCCACTTT
CASSVGGGPQNSPLHF
>-|TRBV5-6|TRBJ2-1|-
TGTGCCAGCAGCTTGAGACAGACAGCCTACAATGAGCAGTTCTTC
CASSLRQTAYNEQFF
>-|TRBV7-9|TRBJ1-2|few
TGTGCCAGCAGACAGGCCCCTGACTATGGCTACACCTTC
CASRQAPDYGYTF
>-|TRBV6-1|TRBJ1-2|-
TGTGCCAGCAGTGAACTAGAGACAGGAAGCTATGGCTACACCTTC
CASSELETGSYGYTF
>-|TRBV19|TRBJ1-2|once
TGTGCCAGTAGTATTGCTGGGGCAGTCTATGGCTACACCTTC
CASSIAGAVYGYTF
>-|TRBV28|TRBJ1-4|-
TGTGCCAGCAGTTCGTCAGGGGTACACAATGAAAAACTGTTTTTT
CASSSSGVHNEKLFF
>-|TRBV7-9|TRBJ1-1|-
TGTGCCAGCAGCTTAGGAACAGGGTTGGACACTGAAGCTTTCTTT
CASSLGTGLDTEAFF
>-|TRBV6-1|TRBJ2-1|once
TGTGCCAGCAGGGCTAGCTCCACCTTCAATGAGCAGTTCTTC
CASRASSTFNEQFF
>-|TRBV6-1|TRBJ2-1|-
TGTGCCAGCAGTGAGGGTCAGGGTGTAATTCTTGAGCAGTTCTTC
CASSEGQGVILEQFF
>TRBD1|TRBV6-1|TRBJ2-5|-
TGTGCCAGCAGTGAAGCGATTACACCGGGACAGGGATTGGGAGAGACCCAGTACTTC
CASSEAITPGQGLGETQYF
>-|TRBV7-2|TRBJ2-7|-
TGTGCCAGCAGCTTAGAGGGGCTCTACGAGCAGTACTTC
CASSLEGLYEQYF
>-|TRBV6-6|TRBJ1-1|-
TGTGCCAGCAGTTACAAAGGGGACATCGCTTTCTTT
CASSYKGDIAFF
>-|TRBV5-1|TRBJ2-1|-
TGCGCCAGCACCCAAGGATGGACTTACAATGAGCAGTTCTTC
CASTQGWTYNEQFF
>TRBD1|TRBV2|TRBJ1-1|few
TGTGCCAGCAGTGCATACTCCGGGACAGGGGTAGGCACTGAAGCTTTCTTT
CASSAYSGTGVGTEAFF
>-|TRBV2|TRBJ1-2|-
TGTGCCAGCAACCTCAGGGAGGGGGCTAACTATGGCTACACCTTC
CASNLREGANYGYTF
>-|TRBV4-3|TRBJ1-6|-
TGCGCCAGCAGCCAGGTCGGGCAGGGGAATTCACCCCTCCACTTT
CASSQVGQGNSPLHF
>-|TRBV9|TRBJ1-2|-
TGTGCCAGCAGCGTTAACCTTGGGACACCAAACGGTGGTTACTATGGCTACACCTTC
CASSVNLGTPNGGYYGYTF
>-|TRBV5-4|TRBJ1-1|-
TGTGCCAGCAGCGTGACAGTAAACACTGAAGCTTTCTTT
CASSVTVNTEAFF
>-|TRBV18|TRBJ1-1|-
TGTGCCAGCTCACCCCCCAACTTGAACACTGAAGCTTTCTTT
CASSPPNLNTEAFF
>-|TRBV28|TRBJ1-3|-
TGTGCCAGCAGTTTGGAGGGAAAAGGTGGAAACACCATATATTTT
CASSLEGKGGNTIYF
>-|TRBV19|TRBJ2-2|-
TGTGCCAGTAGTAGTCCCCAGTCCACCGGGGAGCTGTTTTTT
CASSSPQSTGELFF